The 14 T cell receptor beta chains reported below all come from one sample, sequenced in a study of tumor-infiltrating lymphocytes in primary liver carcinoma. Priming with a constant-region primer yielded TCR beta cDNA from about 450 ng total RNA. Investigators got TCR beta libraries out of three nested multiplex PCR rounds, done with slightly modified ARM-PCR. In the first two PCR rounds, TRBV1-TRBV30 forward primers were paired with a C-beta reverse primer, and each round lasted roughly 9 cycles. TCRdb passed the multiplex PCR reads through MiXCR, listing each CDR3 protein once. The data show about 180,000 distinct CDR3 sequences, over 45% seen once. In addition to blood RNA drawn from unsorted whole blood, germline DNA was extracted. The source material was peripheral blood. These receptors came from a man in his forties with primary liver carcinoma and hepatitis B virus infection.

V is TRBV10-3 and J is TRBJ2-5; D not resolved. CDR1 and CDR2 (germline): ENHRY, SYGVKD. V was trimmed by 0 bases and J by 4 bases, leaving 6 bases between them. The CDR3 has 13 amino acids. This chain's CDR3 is CAISESDIETQYF. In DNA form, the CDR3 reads TGTGCCATCAGTGAGTCCGACATAGAGACCCAGTACTTC.

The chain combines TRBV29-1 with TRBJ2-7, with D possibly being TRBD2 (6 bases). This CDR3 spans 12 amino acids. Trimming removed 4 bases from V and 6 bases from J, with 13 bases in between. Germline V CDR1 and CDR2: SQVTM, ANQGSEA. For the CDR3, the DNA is TGCAGCGTTGTGATGGCGGGACCCGAGCAGTACTTC. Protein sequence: CSVVMAGPEQYF.

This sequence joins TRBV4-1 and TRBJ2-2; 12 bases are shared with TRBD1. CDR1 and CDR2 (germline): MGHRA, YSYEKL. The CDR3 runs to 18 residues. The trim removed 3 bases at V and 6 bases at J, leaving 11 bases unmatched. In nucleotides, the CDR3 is TGCGCCAGCAGCCATCCCGGGACAGGGGGCGCCCACGCCGGGGAGCTGTTTTTT. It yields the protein CASSHPGTGGAHAGELFF.

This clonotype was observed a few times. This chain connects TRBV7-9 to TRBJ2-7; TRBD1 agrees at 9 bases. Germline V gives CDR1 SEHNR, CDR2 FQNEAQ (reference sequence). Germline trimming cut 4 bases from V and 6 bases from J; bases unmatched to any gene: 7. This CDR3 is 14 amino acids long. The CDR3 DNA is TGTGCCAGCAGCTCACCCGGGACAGGGTTCGAGCAGTACTTC. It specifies CASSSPGTGFEQYF. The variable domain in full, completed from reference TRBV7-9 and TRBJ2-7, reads DTGVSQNPRHKITKRGQNVTFRCDPISEHNRLYWYRQTLGQGPEFLTYFQNEAQLEKSRLLSDRFSAERPKGSFSTLEIQRTEQGDSAMYLCASSSPGTGFEQYFGPGTRLTVT.

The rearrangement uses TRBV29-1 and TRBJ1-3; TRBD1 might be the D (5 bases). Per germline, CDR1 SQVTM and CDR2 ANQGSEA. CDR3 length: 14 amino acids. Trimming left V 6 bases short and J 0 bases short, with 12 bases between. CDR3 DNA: TGCAGCGTACTCGACAGTGACTCTGGAAACACCATATATTTT. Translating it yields CSVLDSDSGNTIYF.

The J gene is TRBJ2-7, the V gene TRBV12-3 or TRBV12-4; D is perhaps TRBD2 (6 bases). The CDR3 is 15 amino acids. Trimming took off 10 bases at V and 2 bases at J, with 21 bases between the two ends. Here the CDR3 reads CATTLDLGGTYEQYF. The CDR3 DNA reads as TGTGCCACCACCTTAGACCTTGGGGGGACCTACGAGCAGTACTTC.

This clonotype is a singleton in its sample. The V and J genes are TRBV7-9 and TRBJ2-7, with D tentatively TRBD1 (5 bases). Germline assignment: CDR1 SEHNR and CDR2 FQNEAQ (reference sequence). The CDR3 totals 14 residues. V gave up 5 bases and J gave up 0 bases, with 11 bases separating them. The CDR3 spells CASSTDSSSYEQYF. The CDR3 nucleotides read TGTGCCAGCAGCACCGACAGTAGCTCCTACGAGCAGTACTTC.

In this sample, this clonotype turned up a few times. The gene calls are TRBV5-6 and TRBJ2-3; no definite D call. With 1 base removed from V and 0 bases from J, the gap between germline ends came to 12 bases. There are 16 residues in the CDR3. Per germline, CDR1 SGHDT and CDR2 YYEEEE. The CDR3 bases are TGTGCCAGCAGCTTGAAGGCGCGTTGGAGCACAGATACGCAGTATTTT. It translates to CASSLKARWSTDTQYF.

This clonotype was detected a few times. CDR3 residues: CASSYSWTSGRSGADTQYF. DNA of the CDR3: TGTGCCAGCAGTTACTCTTGGACTAGCGGGAGGTCCGGCGCAGATACGCAGTATTTT. V gene TRBV6-5 combines with J gene TRBJ2-3; 14 positions match TRBD2. The V segment lost 0 bases and the J segment 4 bases; nucleotides outside the gene matches: 9. Germline V CDR1 and CDR2: MNHEY, SVGAGI. The CDR3 spans 19 residues.

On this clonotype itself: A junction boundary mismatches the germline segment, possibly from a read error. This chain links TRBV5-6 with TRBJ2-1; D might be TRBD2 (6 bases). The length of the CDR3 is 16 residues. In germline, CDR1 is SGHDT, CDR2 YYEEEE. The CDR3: CDSSQWAGKGYNEQFF. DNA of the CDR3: TGTGACAGCAGCCAATGGGCGGGAAAGGGCTACAATGAGCAGTTCTTC.

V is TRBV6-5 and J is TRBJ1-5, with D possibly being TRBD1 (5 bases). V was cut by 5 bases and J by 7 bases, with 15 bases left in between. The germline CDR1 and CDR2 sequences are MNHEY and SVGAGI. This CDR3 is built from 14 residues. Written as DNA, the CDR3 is TGTGCCAGCAGTCCCGGGGCTATCGGCCAGCCCCAGCATTTT. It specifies CASSPGAIGQPQHF.

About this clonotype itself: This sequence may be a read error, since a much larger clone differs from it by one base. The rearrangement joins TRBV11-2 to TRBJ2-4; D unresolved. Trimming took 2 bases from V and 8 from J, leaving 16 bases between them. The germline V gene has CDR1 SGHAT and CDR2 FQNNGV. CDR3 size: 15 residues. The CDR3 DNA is TGTGCCAGCAGCTTATCCCGGGCAGAGGAAGACATTCAGTACTTC. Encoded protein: CASSLSRAEEDIQYF.

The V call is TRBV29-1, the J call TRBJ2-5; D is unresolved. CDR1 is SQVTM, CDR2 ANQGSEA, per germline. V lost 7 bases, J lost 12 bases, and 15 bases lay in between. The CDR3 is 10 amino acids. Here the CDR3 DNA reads TGCAGCGCCGTGGCGGATACCAAGTACTTC. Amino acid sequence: CSAVADTKYF.

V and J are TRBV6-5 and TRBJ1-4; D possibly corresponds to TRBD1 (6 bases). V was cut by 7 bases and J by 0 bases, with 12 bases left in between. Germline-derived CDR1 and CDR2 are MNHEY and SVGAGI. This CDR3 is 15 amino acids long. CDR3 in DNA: TGTGCCAGCAAACCACAGGGCGCAACTAATGAAAAACTGTTTTTT. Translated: CASKPQGATNEKLFF.